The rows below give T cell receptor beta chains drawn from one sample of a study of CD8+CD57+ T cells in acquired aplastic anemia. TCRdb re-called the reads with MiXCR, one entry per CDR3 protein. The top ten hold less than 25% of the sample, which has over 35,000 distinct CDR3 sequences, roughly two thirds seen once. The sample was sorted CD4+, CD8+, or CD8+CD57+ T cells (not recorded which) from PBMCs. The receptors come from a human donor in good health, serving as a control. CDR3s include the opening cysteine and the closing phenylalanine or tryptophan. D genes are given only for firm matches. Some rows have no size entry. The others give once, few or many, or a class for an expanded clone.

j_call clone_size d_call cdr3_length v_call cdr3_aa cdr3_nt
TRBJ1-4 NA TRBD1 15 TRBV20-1 CSARVNRGANEKLFF TGCAGTGCCCGCGTCAACAGGGGCGCTAATGAAAAACTGTTTTTT
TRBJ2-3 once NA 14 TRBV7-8 CASSLDLRSDTQYF TGTGCCAGCAGCTTAGACCTCAGGTCAGATACGCAGTATTTT
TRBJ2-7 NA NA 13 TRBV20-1 CSAGRNRPYEQYF TGCAGTGCTGGGCGGAACCGTCCCTACGAGCAGTACTTC
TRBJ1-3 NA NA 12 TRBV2 CASTSEGNTIYF TGTGCCAGCACTTCCGAGGGAAACACCATATATTTT
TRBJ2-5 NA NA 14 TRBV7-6 CASSDRPDQETQYF TGTGCCAGCAGCGATAGGCCAGACCAAGAGACCCAGTACTTC
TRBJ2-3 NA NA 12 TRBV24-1 CATSDPRGTQYF TGTGCCACCAGTGATCCGCGGGGTACGCAGTATTTT
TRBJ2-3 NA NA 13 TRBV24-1 CATSESLPDTQYF TGTGCCACCAGTGAATCTCTACCAGATACGCAGTATTTT
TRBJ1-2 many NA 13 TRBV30 CAWSVGDLGGYTF TGTGCCTGGAGTGTTGGGGATTTGGGTGGCTACACCTTC
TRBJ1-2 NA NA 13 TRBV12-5 CASGLAGPSLYTF TGTGCTAGTGGTTTGGCCGGGCCCTCCCTCTACACCTTC
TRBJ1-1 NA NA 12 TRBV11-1 CASSYRRTEAFF TGTGCCAGCAGCTACAGGAGGACTGAAGCTTTCTTT